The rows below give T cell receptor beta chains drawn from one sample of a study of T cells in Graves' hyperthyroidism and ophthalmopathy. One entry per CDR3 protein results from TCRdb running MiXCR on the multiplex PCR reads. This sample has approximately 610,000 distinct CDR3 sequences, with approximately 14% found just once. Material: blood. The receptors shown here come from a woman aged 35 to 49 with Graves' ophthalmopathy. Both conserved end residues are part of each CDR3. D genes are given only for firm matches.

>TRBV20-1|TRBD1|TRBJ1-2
CSASDRGLNGYTF
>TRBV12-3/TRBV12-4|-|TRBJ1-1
CASSVTGQTEAFF
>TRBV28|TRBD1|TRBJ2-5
CASSDPGQGMETQYF
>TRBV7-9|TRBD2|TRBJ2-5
CASSFLRGEQETQYF
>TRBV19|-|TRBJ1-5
CASSIPSTGTQPQHF
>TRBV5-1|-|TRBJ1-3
CASSEGGAGNTIYF
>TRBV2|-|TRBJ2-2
CASSEGRRSNTGELFF
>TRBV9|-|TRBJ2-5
CASSVGEQIQETQYF
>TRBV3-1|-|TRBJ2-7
CASSQEGGAAYEQYF
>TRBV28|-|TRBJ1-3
CASTSTISGNTIYF
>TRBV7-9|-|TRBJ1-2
CASSSQATSNYGYTF
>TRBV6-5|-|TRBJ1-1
CASTAGTATEAFF
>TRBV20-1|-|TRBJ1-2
CSTPLTEVYGYTF
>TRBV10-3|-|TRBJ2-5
CAIRAIDGEEIQYF
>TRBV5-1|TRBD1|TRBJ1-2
CASSGQGAANYGYTF
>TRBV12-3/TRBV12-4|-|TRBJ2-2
CASSLDSPETGELFF
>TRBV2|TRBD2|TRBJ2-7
CASSDFGRTRHLNEQYF
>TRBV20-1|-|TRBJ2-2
CSAQGRLNTGELFF
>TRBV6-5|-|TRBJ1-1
CASSSRAGGDTEAFF
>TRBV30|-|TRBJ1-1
CAWRGREGTEAFF
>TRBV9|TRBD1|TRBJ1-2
CASSVGDSFYGYTF
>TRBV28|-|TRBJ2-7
CASTSPHGGDDEQYF
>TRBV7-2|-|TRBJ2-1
CASSSRGDPLYNEQFF
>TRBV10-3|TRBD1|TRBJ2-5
CAINPTGDRVGETQYF
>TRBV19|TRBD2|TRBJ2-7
CASSTLAESVYEQYF
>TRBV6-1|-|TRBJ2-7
CASSEGVGRNEQYF
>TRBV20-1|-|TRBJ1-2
CSARGRGGYTF
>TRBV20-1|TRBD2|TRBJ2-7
CSASSSGGSSYEQYF
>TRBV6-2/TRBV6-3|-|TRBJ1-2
CASTQDGPFYGYTF
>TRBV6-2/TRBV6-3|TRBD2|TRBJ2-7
CASSSRLAGGPYEQYF
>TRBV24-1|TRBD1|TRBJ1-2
CATSDGTGLNYGYTF
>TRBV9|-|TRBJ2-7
CASSVAGETYEQYF
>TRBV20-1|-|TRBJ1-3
CSAAPAGNTIYF
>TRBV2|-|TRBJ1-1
CASNPGTASTEAFF
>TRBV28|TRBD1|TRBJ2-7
CANSTGTVYEQYF
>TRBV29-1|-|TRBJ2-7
CSVDLAPSYEQYF
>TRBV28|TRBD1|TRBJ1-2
CASSRPGQGIYGYTF
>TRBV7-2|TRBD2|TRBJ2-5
CASSPRLAGETQYF
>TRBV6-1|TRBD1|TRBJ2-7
CASRLLTGGHTGSPPYEQYF
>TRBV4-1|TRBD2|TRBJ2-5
CASSLLPAGGGETQYF
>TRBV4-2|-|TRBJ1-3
CASSQELFTWGGNTIYF
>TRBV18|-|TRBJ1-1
CASSPPSGRTTEAFF
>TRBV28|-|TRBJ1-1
CASSLTFSRPEAFF
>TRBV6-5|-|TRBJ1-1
CASSATANTEAFF
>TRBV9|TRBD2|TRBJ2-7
CASSEGTSGWYEQYF
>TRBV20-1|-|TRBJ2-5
CSAGLGETQYF
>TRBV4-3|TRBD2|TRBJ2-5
CASSQELAGGPETQYF
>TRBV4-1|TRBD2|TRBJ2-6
CASSRGEGPGANVLTF
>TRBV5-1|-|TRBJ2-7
CASKNGAAYEQYF
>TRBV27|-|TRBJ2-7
CASRGEGNTWTTITYEQYF
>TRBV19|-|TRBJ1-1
CASSIVDGGRTFF
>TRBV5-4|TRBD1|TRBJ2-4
CASTVGQGAKNIQYF
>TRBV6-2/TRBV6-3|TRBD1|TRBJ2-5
CASSYPGTGGETQYF
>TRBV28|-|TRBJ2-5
CASSPTYRLPNQETQYF
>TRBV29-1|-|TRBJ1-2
CSVELGAVNYGYTF